This section outlines one T cell receptor (beta chain) sequence together with its context. The data were obtained in a study of T cell changes during pregnancy in multiple sclerosis. Profiled with immunoSEQ multiplex PCR; TCRdb holds only in-frame clones, not every one. The table has tens of thousands of clones, roughly 90% seen once. This CDR3 has 15 residues. Trimming cost V 5 bases and J 11 bases, with 24 bases left between them. Germline V lookup: CDR1 MNHNS, CDR2 SASEGT. The V call is TRBV6-1, the J call TRBJ1-1, with D possibly matching TRBD1 (6 bases). The sample in question was peripheral blood, obtained after pregnancy. This TCR was sampled from a female donor in good health, enrolled as a control in a pregnancy study. The CDR3 is CASSPNSGTKYLAFF. CDR3 bases: TGTGCCAGCAGTCCTAACTCCGGGACAAAGTATTTGGCTTTCTTT.